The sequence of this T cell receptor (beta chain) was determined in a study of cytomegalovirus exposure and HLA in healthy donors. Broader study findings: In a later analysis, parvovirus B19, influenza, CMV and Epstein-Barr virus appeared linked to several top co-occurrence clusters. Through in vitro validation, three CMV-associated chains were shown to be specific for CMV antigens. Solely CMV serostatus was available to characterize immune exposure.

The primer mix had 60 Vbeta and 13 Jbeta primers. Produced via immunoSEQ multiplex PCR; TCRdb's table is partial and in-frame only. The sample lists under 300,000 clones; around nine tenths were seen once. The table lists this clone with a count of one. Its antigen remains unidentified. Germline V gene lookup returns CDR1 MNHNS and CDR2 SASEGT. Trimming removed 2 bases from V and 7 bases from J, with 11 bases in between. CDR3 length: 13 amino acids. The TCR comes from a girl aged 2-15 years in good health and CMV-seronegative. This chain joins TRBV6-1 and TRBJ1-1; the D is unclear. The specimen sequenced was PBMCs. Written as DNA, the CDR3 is TGTGCCAGCAGTGAATTAGTCGAGCTTGAAGCTTTCTTT. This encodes CASSELVELEAFF.